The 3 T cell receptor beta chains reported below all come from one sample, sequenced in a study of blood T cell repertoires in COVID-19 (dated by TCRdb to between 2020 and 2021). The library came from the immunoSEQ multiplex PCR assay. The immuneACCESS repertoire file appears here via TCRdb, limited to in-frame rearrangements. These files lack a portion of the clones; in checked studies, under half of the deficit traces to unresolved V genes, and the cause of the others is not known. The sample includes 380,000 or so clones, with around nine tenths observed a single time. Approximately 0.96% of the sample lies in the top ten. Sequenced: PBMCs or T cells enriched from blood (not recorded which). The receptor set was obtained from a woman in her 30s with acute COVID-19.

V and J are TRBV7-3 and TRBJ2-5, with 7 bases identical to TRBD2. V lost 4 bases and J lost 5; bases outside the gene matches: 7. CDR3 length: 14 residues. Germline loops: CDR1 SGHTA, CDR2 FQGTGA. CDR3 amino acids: CASSSSGGEETQYF. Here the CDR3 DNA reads TGTGCCAGCAGCTCGTCTGGGGGGGAGGAGACCCAGTACTTC.

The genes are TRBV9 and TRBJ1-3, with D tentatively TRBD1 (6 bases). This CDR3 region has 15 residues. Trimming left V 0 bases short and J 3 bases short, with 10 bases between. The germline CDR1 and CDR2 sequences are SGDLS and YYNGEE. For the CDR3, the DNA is TGTGCCAGCAGCGTAGGTGGGACAAGTGGAAACACCATATATTTT. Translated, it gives CASSVGGTSGNTIYF.

In DNA, the CDR3 is TGTGCCAGCAGTCTTGGTCCAGGGGTTGATACGCAGTATTTT. Translated: CASSLGPGVDTQYF. This chain joins TRBV27 and TRBJ2-3, with D perhaps matching TRBD1 (6 bases). CDR3 length equals 14 residues. V lost 5 bases, J lost 6 bases, and 15 bases lay in between. Germline values: CDR1 MNHEY, CDR2 SMNVEV (reference sequence).